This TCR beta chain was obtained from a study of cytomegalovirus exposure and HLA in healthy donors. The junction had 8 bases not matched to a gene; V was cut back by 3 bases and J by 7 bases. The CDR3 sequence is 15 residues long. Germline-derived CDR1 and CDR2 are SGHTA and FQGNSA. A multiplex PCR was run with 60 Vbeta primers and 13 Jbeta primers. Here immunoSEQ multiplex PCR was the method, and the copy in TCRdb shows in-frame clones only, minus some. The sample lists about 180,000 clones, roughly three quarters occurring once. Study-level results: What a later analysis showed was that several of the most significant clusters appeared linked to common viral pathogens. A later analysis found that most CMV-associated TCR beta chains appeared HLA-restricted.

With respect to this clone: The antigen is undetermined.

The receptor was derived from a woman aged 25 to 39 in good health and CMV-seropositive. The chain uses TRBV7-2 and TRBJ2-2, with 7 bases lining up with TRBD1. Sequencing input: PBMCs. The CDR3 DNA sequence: TGTGCCAGCAGCTTCCCCGACAGGGAAGTCGGGGAGCTGTTTTTT. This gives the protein CASSFPDREVGELFF.